This T cell receptor beta chain was sequenced for a study of a mutant IDH1 vaccine in newly diagnosed glioma. Study information: Therapy received beforehand was radiotherapy, temozolomide, or both, with most patients given both.

General study findings and limits: In 80% to 95% of patients, immune responses induced by the vaccine occurred.

Data came from immunoSEQ multiplex PCR; TCRdb stores just in-frame clones and leaves some out. Seen here are 58,000 or so clones, 80% to 85% observed once, and the top ten hold about 3.2%. The CDR3 has 14 amino acids. Trimming removed 1 base at V and 0 bases at J, with 6 bases between. Germline V gene lookup returns CDR1 SEHNR and CDR2 FQNEAQ (reference sequence). To note about this clone: The antigen is undetermined.

As to time point: week 47, end of study. Doses of 300 ug of mutant IDH1 20-mer peptide were given with topical imiquimod. There were eight vaccinations for patients, given in weeks 1, 3, 5, 7, 11, 15, 19 and 23. Astrocytomas that were new, WHO grade 3 or 4, IDH1-mutant and ATRX-lost were present in the donors. The specimen was PBMCs, collected from a glioma patient whose treatment included an IDH1 peptide vaccine. J is TRBJ1-1 and V is TRBV7-9; D not certain. The receptor was derived from a woman aged 45-59 years with glioma. The CDR3 spells CASSLGGLNTEAFF. CDR3 coding DNA: TGTGCCAGCAGCTTAGGAGGACTGAACACTGAAGCTTTCTTT.